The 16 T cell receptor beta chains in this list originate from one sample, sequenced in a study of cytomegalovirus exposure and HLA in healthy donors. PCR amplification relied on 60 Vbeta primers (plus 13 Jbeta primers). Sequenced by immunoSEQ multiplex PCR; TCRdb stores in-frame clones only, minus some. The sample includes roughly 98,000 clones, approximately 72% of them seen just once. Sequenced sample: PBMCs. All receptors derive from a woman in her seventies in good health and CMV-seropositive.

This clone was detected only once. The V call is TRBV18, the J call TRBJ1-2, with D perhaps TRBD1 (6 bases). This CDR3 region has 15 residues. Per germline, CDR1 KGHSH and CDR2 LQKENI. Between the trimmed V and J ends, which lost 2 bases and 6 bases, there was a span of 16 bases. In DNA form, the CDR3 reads TGTGCCAGCTCACCAGGGAAGGGCCAGGGGAATGGCTACACCTTC. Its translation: CASSPGKGQGNGYTF.

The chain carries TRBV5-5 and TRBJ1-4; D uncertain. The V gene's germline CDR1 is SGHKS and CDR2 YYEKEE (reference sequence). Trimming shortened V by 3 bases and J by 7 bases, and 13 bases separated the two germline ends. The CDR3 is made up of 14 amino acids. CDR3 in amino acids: CASSSRAAGEKLFF. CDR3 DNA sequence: TGTGCCAGCAGCTCAAGGGCGGCGGGTGAAAAACTGTTTTTT.

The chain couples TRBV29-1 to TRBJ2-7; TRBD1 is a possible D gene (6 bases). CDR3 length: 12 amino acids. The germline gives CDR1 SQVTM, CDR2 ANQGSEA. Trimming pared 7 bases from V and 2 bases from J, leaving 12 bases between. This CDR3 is CSATGQTYEQYF. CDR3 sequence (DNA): TGCAGCGCTACCGGACAGACCTACGAGCAGTACTTC.

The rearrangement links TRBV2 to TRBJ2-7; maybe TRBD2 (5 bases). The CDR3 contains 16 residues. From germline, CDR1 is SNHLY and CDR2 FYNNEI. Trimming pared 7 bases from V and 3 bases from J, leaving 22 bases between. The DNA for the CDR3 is TGTGCCAGCACTTCCAACCGATTAGCGCGGGTCTACGAGCAGTACTTC. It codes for CASTSNRLARVYEQYF.

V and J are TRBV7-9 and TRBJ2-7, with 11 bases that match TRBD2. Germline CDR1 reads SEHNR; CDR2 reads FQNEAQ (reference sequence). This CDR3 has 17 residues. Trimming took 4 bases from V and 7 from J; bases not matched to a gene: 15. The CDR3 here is CASSSTSGSGITREQYF. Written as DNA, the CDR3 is TGTGCCAGCAGCTCCACTAGCGGGAGTGGGATTACGCGGGAGCAGTACTTC.

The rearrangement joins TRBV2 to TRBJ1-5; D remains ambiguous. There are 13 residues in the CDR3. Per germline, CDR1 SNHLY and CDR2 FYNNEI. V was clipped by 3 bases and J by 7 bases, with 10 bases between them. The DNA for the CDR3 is TGTGCCAGCAGTGAGAACATCTTGCAGCCCCAGCATTTT. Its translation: CASSENILQPQHF.

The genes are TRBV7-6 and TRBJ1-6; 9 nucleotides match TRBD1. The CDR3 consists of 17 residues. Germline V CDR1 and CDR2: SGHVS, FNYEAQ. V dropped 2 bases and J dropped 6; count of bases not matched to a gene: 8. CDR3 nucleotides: TGTGCCAGCAGCTTATCCCCTGGACAGGGGAGTAATTCACCCCTCCACTTT. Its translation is CASSLSPGQGSNSPLHF. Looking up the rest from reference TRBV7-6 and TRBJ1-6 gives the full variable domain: GAGVSQSPRYKVTKRGQDVALRCDPISGHVSLYWYRQALGQGPEFLTYFNYEAQQDKSGLPNDRFSAERPEGSISTLTIQRTEQRDSAMYRCASSLSPGQGSNSPLHFGNGTRLTVT.

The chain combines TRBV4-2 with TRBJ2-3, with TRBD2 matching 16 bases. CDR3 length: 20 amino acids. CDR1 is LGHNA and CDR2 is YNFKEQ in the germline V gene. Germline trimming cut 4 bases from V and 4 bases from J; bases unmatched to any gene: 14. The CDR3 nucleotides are TGTGCCAGCAGCCTCCAAGCGGGACTAGCGGGGGGGCAGAGTTCAGATACGCAGTATTTT. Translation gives CASSLQAGLAGGQSSDTQYF.

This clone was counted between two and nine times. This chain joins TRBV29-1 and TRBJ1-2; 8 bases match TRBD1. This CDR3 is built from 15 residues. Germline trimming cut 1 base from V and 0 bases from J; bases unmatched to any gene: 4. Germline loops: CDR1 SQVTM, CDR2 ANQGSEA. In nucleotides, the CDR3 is TGCAGCGTTGAAGGCAGGGGGCCCTCTAACTATGGCTACACCTTC. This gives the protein CSVEGRGPSNYGYTF.

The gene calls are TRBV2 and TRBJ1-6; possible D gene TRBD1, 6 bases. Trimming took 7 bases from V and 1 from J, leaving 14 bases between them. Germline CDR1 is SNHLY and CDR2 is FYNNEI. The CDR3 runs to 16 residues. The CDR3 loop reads CASTHRQVSYNSPLHF. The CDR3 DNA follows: TGTGCCAGCACCCATCGACAGGTATCCTATAATTCACCCCTCCACTTT. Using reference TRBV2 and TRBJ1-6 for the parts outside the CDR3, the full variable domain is EPEVTQTPSHQVTQMGQEVILRCVPISNHLYFYWYRQILGQKVEFLVSFYNNEISEKSEIFDDQFSVERPDGSNFTLKIRSTKLEDSAMYFCASTHRQVSYNSPLHFGNGTRLTVT.

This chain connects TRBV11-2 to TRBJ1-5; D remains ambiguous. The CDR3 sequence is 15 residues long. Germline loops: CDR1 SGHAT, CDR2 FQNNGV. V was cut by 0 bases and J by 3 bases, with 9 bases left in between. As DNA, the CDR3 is TGTGCCAGCAGCTTAGATGGGCAGCCCAATCAGCCCCAGCATTTT. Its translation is CASSLDGQPNQPQHF.

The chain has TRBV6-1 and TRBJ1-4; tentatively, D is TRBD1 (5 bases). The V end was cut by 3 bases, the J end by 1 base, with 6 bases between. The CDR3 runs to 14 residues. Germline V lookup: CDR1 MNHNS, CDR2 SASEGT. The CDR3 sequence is CASSEGLTNEKLFF. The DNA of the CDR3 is TGTGCCAGCAGTGAGGGGCTAACTAATGAAAAACTGTTTTTT.

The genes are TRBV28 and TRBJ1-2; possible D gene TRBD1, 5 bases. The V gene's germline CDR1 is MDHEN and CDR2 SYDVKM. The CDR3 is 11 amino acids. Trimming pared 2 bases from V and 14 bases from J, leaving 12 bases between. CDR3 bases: TGTGCCAGCAGTTTAGGAGGGGCGGAAACCTTC. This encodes CASSLGGAETF.

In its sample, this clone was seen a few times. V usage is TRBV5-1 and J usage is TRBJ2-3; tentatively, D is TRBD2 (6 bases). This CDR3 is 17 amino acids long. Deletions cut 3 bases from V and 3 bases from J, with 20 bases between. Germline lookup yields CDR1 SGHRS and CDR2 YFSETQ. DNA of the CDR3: TGCGCCAGCAGCTATAGGGCGTTTGGGGGACTGACAGATACGCAGTATTTT. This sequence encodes CASSYRAFGGLTDTQYF.

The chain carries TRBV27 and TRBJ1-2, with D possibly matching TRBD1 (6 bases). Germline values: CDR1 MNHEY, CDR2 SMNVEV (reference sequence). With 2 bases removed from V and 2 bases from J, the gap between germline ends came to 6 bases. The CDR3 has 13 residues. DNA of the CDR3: TGTGCCAGCAGTTTACAGGGGAACTATGGCTACACCTTC. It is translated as CASSLQGNYGYTF.

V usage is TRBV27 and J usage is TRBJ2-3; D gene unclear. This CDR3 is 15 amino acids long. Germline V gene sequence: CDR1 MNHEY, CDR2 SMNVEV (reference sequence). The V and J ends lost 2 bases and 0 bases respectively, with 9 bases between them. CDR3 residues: CASSLKLTSTDTQYF. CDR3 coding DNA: TGTGCCAGCAGTTTAAAGCTCACGAGCACAGATACGCAGTATTTT.